This T cell receptor beta chain is drawn from a study of shared clonotypes between healthy human individuals. Turning to the study itself: Each donor's CD4 naive and CD4 memory cells filled three plates apiece, CD8 naive two, and CD8 memory one.

Profiling relied on immunoSEQ multiplex PCR, and the TCRdb table lists in-frame clones only, not all of them. The sample shows some 2,500,000 clones, more than 85% of them seen only once. Study-level findings and limits: Generally, naive subsets came out with larger estimated richness than memory subsets. Several donors held approximately 4.6% of naive CD4 clonotypes in common.

With respect to this clone: Its antigen is not identified. The identical CDR3 is also encoded by other nucleotide sequences in the sample.

The receptor was isolated from a man between 18 and 29 years old in good health. Some clones in this sample may be carry-over from other donors' samples. The sample taken for sequencing was naive CD4+ T cells from PBMCs. Regarding subset: CD45RA+ positively selected.

The CDR3 loop reads CASSFSGSSYEQYF. The CDR3 nucleotides read TGTGCCAGCAGTTTTAGCGGAAGCTCCTACGAGCAGTACTTC. V usage is TRBV28 and J usage is TRBJ2-7, with a possible D match to TRBD2 (6 bases). CDR1 is MDHEN and CDR2 is SYDVKM in the germline V gene. The CDR3 is 14 amino acids. Deletions cut 3 bases from V and 0 bases from J, with 9 bases between.